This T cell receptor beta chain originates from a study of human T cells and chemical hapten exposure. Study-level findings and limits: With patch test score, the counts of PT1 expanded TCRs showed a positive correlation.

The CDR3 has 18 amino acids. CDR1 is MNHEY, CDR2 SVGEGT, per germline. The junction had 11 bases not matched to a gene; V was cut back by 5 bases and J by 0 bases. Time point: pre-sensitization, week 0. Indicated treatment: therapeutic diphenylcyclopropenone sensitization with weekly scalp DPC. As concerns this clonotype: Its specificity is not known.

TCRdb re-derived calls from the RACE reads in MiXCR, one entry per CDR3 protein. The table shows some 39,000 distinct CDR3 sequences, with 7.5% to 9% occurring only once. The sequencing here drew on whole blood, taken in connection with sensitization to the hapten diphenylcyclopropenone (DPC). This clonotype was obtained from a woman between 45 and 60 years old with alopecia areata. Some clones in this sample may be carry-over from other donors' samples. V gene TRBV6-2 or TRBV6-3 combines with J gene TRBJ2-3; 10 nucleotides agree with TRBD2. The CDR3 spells CASSLTSGIYSSTDTQYF. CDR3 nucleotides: TGTGCCAGCAGTCTAACTAGCGGGATTTACTCTAGCACAGATACGCAGTATTTT.